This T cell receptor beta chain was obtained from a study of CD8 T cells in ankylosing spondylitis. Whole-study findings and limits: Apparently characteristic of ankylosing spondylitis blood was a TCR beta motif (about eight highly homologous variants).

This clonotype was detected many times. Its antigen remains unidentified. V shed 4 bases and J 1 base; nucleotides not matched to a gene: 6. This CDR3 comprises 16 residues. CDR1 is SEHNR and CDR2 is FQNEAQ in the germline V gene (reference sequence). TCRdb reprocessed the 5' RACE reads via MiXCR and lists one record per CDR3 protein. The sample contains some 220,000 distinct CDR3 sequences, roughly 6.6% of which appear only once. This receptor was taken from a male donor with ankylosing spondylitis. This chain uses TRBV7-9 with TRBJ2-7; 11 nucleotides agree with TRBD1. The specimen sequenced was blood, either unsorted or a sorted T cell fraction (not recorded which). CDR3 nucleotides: TGTGCCAGCAGCTGGATCGGACAGGGGGCATCCTACGAGCAGTACTTC. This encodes CASSWIGQGASYEQYF.